Presented here are 22 T cell receptor beta chains from one specimen sequenced in a study of T-cell reconstitution after alpha-beta-depleted transplantation in children. TCRbeta library preparation incorporated unique molecular identifiers. TCRdb processed the PCR reads anew with MiXCR; each CDR3 protein has one entry. The repertoire holds 500,000 to 750,000 distinct CDR3 sequences, with 13% as singletons. Source: PBMCs, mostly from graft donor cells, taken 360 days after TCRalphabeta/CD19-depleted stem cell transplant. These receptors all stem from a male patient younger than 18 who had a stem cell transplant for acute myeloid leukemia, so the T cells may come from the graft donor.

This clonotype showed up many times. The V gene is TRBV7-9, the J gene TRBJ2-2, with a tentative D call TRBD1 (6 bases). The CDR3 runs 16 residues. Trimming removed 4 bases at V and 6 bases at J, with 18 bases between. Germline CDR1 is SEHNR and CDR2 is FQNEAQ (reference sequence). CDR3 sequence reads: CASSYFGGPRSGELFF. The CDR3 DNA reads TGTGCCAGCAGCTATTTTGGGGGCCCTCGATCCGGGGAGCTGTTTTTT.

This clonotype was detected a few times. The rearrangement links TRBV15 to TRBJ1-5; D may be TRBD1 (5 bases). From germline, CDR1 is LNHNV and CDR2 YYDKDF (reference sequence). This CDR3 is built from 15 residues. Trimming stripped 0 bases from V and 6 bases from J, with 12 bases between. CDR3: CATSRDSGGVQPQHF. The CDR3 nucleotides are TGTGCCACCAGCAGAGACTCCGGAGGGGTTCAGCCCCAGCATTTT.

This chain links TRBV29-1 with TRBJ1-3; 7 bases are a match to TRBD1. Germline assignment: CDR1 SQVTM and CDR2 ANQGSEA. Trimming at V came to 3 bases and at J to 15 bases, leaving 17 bases not matched to a gene. The CDR3 runs to 14 residues. This CDR3 is CSVEVFGTVLSKYF. The DNA for the CDR3 is TGCAGCGTTGAGGTATTCGGGACAGTCCTTTCAAAATATTTT.

The J gene is TRBJ2-1, the V gene TRBV10-3, with TRBD2 matching over 7 bases. This CDR3 contains 18 residues. CDR1 is ENHRY and CDR2 is SYGVKD in the germline V gene. The junction had 19 bases not matched to a gene; V was cut back by 3 bases and J by 8 bases. The CDR3 DNA reads TGTGCCATCAGTGACCCCCCTGCGGGGGACCCCCTTTACGATGAGCAGTTCTTC. It encodes CAISDPPAGDPLYDEQFF.

A few counts support this clonotype. The V call is TRBV10-3, the J call TRBJ2-7, with D perhaps matching TRBD1 or TRBD2 (5 bases each). CDR1 is ENHRY and CDR2 is SYGVKD in the germline V gene. The CDR3 sequence is 15 residues long. The ends were cut back, 4 bases at V and 7 bases at J, with 20 bases in the middle. CDR3 protein: CAISGAPGPGREQYF. DNA for the CDR3: TGTGCCATCAGTGGAGCACCGGGGCCGGGACGAGAGCAGTACTTC.

The rearrangement uses TRBV18 and TRBJ2-7, with 12 bases matching TRBD1. V shed 6 bases and J 7 bases; nucleotides not matched to a gene: 7. The CDR3 spans 14 residues. Germline CDR1 and CDR2: KGHSH and LQKENI. The CDR3: CASSPGTGGWEQYF. As DNA, the CDR3 is TGTGCCAGCTCCCCCGGGACAGGGGGCTGGGAGCAGTACTTC.

This clonotype was recorded many times. The gene calls are TRBV28 and TRBJ2-2; D might be TRBD1 (5 bases). Trimming removed 8 bases at V and 3 bases at J, with 13 bases between. Germline V CDR1 and CDR2: MDHEN, SYDVKM. The CDR3 has 14 amino acids. CDR3 loop: CASRTTTYTGELFF. The CDR3 nucleotides read TGTGCCAGCCGGACAACGACCTACACCGGGGAGCTGTTTTTT.

This clonotype appeared a few times. This chain links TRBV28 with TRBJ2-7; a weak D match, TRBD2 (6 bases). V lost 5 bases and J lost 2, with 28 bases in between. The CDR3 is 19 residues long. Germline V gene lookup returns CDR1 MDHEN and CDR2 SYDVKM. The CDR3 loop reads CASSARVYGLARGAYEQYF. CDR3 DNA: TGTGCCAGCAGTGCGAGAGTCTACGGCCTAGCGAGAGGCGCCTACGAGCAGTACTTC.

This clonotype occurred many times. J is TRBJ2-7 and V is TRBV18, with 7 bases fitting TRBD1. The CDR3 is 15 residues long. V lost 2 bases and J lost 3; bases outside the gene matches: 7. The V gene's germline CDR1 is KGHSH and CDR2 LQKENI. As DNA, the CDR3 is TGTGCCAGCTCACCAAAGTCACAGGGGAACTACGAGCAGTACTTC. Amino acid sequence: CASSPKSQGNYEQYF.

This clonotype was counted a few times. The gene calls are TRBV4-3 and TRBJ2-7, with a possible D match to TRBD1 (6 bases). This CDR3 is built from 13 residues. V dropped 3 bases and J dropped 5 bases, with 11 bases sitting between them. CDR1 and CDR2 (germline): LGHNA, YSLEER. The DNA for the CDR3 is TGCGCCAGCAGCCAGACAGGTCTCCACGAGCAGTACTTC. Amino acids: CASSQTGLHEQYF.

The sample holds many counts of this clonotype. The chain recombines TRBV20-1 with TRBJ2-2; D is unclear. The CDR3 loop spans 13 amino acids. The germline V and J ends were trimmed by 1 base and 6 bases, with 9 bases remaining between them. Germline CDR1 DFQATT, CDR2 SNEGSKA (reference sequence). The CDR3 DNA reads TGCAGTGCTAGAGTCCTACGACCCGGGGAGCTGTTTTTT. Its translation: CSARVLRPGELFF.

The gene calls are TRBV12-3 or TRBV12-4 and TRBJ2-7; D tentatively fits TRBD1 or TRBD2 (5 bases each). CDR3 length equals 15 residues. V lost 5 bases and J 3 bases, leaving 17 bases between the germline ends. CDR3: CASSTRGEPNYEQYF. The DNA for the CDR3 is TGTGCCAGCAGTACCCGAGGGGAACCCAACTACGAGCAGTACTTC.

This clonotype has more than one count but fewer than ten. V is TRBV5-1 and J is TRBJ1-1, with D possibly being TRBD1 (5 bases). CDR1 and CDR2 (germline): SGHRS, YFSETQ. Trimming removed 5 bases from V and 3 bases from J, with 17 bases in between. CDR3 length equals 15 residues. The CDR3: CASRLGPGTDTEAFF. DNA for the CDR3: TGCGCCAGCAGGCTGGGGCCAGGGACGGACACTGAAGCTTTCTTT.

This clonotype came up many times. J is TRBJ1-4 and V is TRBV5-6; maybe TRBD1 (6 bases). CDR1 is SGHDT and CDR2 is YYEEEE in the germline V gene. This CDR3 has 13 residues. V lost 5 bases and J lost 7, with 12 bases in between. Here the CDR3 reads CASSSDRFEKLFF. Written as DNA, the CDR3 is TGTGCCAGCAGTAGTGACAGGTTTGAAAAACTGTTTTTT.

The V and J genes are TRBV15 and TRBJ2-7; D may be TRBD2 (6 bases). The germline V and J ends were trimmed by 3 bases and 3 bases, with 15 bases remaining between them. The CDR3 extends over 15 amino acids. Per germline, CDR1 LNHNV and CDR2 YYDKDF (reference sequence). The CDR3 nucleotides are TGTGCCACCAGCAGGGGGGACTTGACCCTCTACGAGCAGTACTTC. It is translated as CATSRGDLTLYEQYF.

As for this clonotype: The CDR3 does not end in the conserved phenylalanine or tryptophan, so this is likely a read error. The DNA is omitted, as the CDR3 cannot be located on it reliably, and the CDR3 follows TCRdb's listing. V gene TRBV5-6 combines with J gene TRBJ2-1; the table's TRBD1 call for D was not verified on the DNA. CDR1 is SGHDT and CDR2 is YYEEEE in the germline V gene. The CDR3 totals 12 residues, both ends included. Here the CDR3 reads CASSLAVAGGEI.

This chain uses TRBV27 with TRBJ1-5; D not resolved. V was cut by 5 bases and J by 9 bases, with 14 bases left in between. The germline V gene has CDR1 MNHEY and CDR2 SMNVEV (reference sequence). The CDR3 contains 13 residues. The CDR3 region is CASSLAPSTPQHF. The CDR3 DNA is TGTGCCAGCAGTCTAGCTCCGTCGACGCCCCAGCATTTT.

The rearrangement joins TRBV4-1 to TRBJ2-7, with no clear D. CDR3 length equals 15 residues. From germline, CDR1 is MGHRA and CDR2 YSYEKL. Trimming took off 4 bases at V and 4 bases at J, with 17 bases between the two ends. Here the CDR3 DNA reads TGCGCCAGCAGCCTCGGACCATTAGAAGGATACGAGCAGTACTTC. Amino acid sequence: CASSLGPLEGYEQYF.

The sample holds a few counts of this clonotype. The chain combines TRBV7-9 with TRBJ2-5; 11 bases fit TRBD2. Germline V gene data show CDR1 as SEHNR and CDR2 as FQNEAQ (reference sequence). This CDR3 spans 15 amino acids. The trim removed 6 bases at V and 3 bases at J, leaving 6 bases unmatched. The CDR3 nucleotides read TGTGCCAGCAGGCTAGCGGGAGGCCAGGAAGAGACCCAGTACTTC. This sequence encodes CASRLAGGQEETQYF.

This rearrangement joins TRBV7-9 to TRBJ2-1; D remains unclear. Germline CDR1 is SEHNR and CDR2 is FQNEAQ (reference sequence). There are 14 residues in the CDR3. Trimming stripped 5 bases from V and 3 bases from J, with 11 bases between. This CDR3 reads CASSRTDGYNEQFF. CDR3 nucleotide sequence: TGTGCCAGCAGCCGGACGGATGGCTACAATGAGCAGTTCTTC.

The rearrangement uses TRBV12-3 or TRBV12-4 and TRBJ2-2, with 10 nucleotides matching TRBD2. With V trimmed by 4 bases and J by 6 bases, 11 bases remained unmatched. This CDR3 region has 17 residues. CDR3 DNA sequence: TGTGCCAGCAGTTCCCTGATTAGCGGGAGGACGGCCGGGGAGCTGTTTTTT. Its translation: CASSSLISGRTAGELFF.

By its share, this clonotype is medium-sized. V is TRBV9 and J is TRBJ1-2, with a possible D match to TRBD1 (5 bases). Looked up from germline, CDR1 is SGDLS and CDR2 is YYNGEE. The CDR3 contains 13 residues. V dropped 0 bases and J dropped 3 bases, with 6 bases sitting between them. Here the CDR3 reads CASSVGGDYGYTF. The CDR3 DNA reads TGTGCCAGCAGCGTAGGGGGCGACTATGGCTACACCTTC.